This is a list of T cell receptor beta chains from one sample in a study of cytomegalovirus exposure and HLA in healthy donors. This table comes from immunoSEQ multiplex PCR, and its TCRdb copy is limited to in-frame clones, with some not included. The table shows 130,000 or so clones, with approximately 78% occurring only once. Specimen: PBMCs. These receptors were obtained from a man aged 35-49 years in good health and CMV-seronegative. CDR3s include the opening cysteine and the closing phenylalanine or tryptophan. Fields, in order: clone size, J gene, CDR3 length, V gene, D gene, CDR3 protein, CDR3 DNA. The D gene is left open where the match is weak. The listing skips clone size in some rows; elsewhere it reads once, few, many or a size class.

NA TRBJ2-1 15 TRBV6-5 TRBD1 CASSPPGTGGDEQFF TGTGCCAGCAGTCCTCCGGGGACAGGGGGCGATGAGCAGTTCTTC
few TRBJ1-2 13 TRBV11-2 NA CASSPQGDYGYTF TGTGCCAGCAGCCCACAGGGCGACTATGGCTACACCTTC
NA TRBJ2-7 17 TRBV14 TRBD2 CASSQTTFGSGGYEQYF TGTGCCAGCAGCCAAACCACCTTTGGGAGCGGGGGTTACGAGCAGTACTTC
NA TRBJ2-7 16 TRBV28 NA CASSLSRGKNNHEQYF TGTGCCAGCAGTTTATCGCGGGGTAAAAATAATCACGAGCAGTACTTC
NA TRBJ1-5 15 TRBV15 NA CATSRDGGGNQPQHF TGTGCCACCAGCAGAGATGGAGGTGGGAATCAGCCCCAGCATTTT
NA TRBJ1-6 15 TRBV5-4 NA CASSGGRSSNSPLHF TGTGCCAGCAGCGGAGGACGGAGTAGTAATTCACCCCTCCACTTT
NA TRBJ2-4 12 TRBV5-1 NA CASREGGNSQYF TGCGCCAGCAGGGAGGGCGGAAACAGTCAGTACTTC
NA TRBJ2-3 14 TRBV6-1 NA CASSDRGRGGTQYF TGTGCCAGCAGTGACAGGGGTAGAGGAGGTACGCAGTATTTT
NA TRBJ2-5 16 TRBV7-2 NA CASRSAIAGTRGPQYF TGTGCCAGCAGGTCAGCGATAGCGGGGACGAGGGGGCCCCAGTACTTC
NA TRBJ2-2 17 TRBV28 NA CASSFQLAGSVTGELFF TGTGCCAGCAGTTTTCAACTCGCCGGGAGCGTGACCGGGGAGCTGTTTTTT
NA TRBJ2-1 13 TRBV29-1 NA CSVVKARPNEQFF TGCAGCGTTGTTAAGGCTAGGCCCAATGAGCAGTTCTTC
NA TRBJ2-2 18 TRBV7-2 TRBD2 CASSFRQAGTSGISELFF TGTGCCAGCAGCTTTAGACAGGCCGGGACTAGCGGGATCTCGGAGCTGTTTTTT
once TRBJ2-1 17 TRBV7-7 TRBD2 CASSRYPGGRTNNEQFF TGTGCTAGCAGCCGTTATCCGGGCGGGAGGACCAACAATGAGCAGTTCTTC
NA TRBJ2-5 14 TRBV7-9 NA CASSSTGPQETQYF TGTGCCAGCAGTTCAACAGGCCCCCAAGAGACCCAGTACTTC
NA TRBJ1-5 18 TRBV6-1 NA CASSESRARGYSNQPQHF TGTGCCAGCAGTGAATCCCGGGCCAGGGGTTATAGCAATCAGCCCCAGCATTTT
NA TRBJ2-7 16 TRBV25-1 TRBD2 CASSEGLAGISYEQYF TGTGCCAGCAGTGAAGGGCTAGCGGGCATCTCCTACGAGCAGTACTTC
few TRBJ2-5 15 TRBV4-3 NA CASSQDGRSQETQYF TGCGCCAGCAGCCAAGATGGTCGGAGCCAAGAGACCCAGTACTTC
NA TRBJ2-7 14 TRBV9 TRBD2 CASSPGGSSYEQYF TGTGCCAGCAGTCCGGGGGGGAGCTCCTACGAGCAGTACTTC
few TRBJ2-4 12 TRBV29-1 NA CSVSSEQDIQYF TGCAGCGTCTCTTCAGAACAGGATATTCAGTACTTC
once TRBJ2-7 14 TRBV19 NA CASSMAGHSYEQYF TGTGCCAGTAGTATGGCGGGTCATTCCTACGAGCAGTACTTC
NA TRBJ2-1 16 TRBV7-2 TRBD2 CASSPWAGGFYNEQFF TGTGCCAGCAGCCCTTGGGCGGGGGGCTTCTACAATGAGCAGTTCTTC
NA TRBJ1-2 15 TRBV4-3 NA CASSVRGGLNYGYTF TGCGCCAGCAGCGTTCGGGGGGGGTTAAACTATGGCTACACCTTC
NA TRBJ2-7 14 TRBV5-1 TRBD2 CASTRGRETYEQYF TGCGCCAGCACTCGCGGGAGGGAGACCTACGAGCAGTACTTC
few TRBJ1-4 13 TRBV7-9 NA CASSLSGGEKLFF TGTGCCAGCAGCTTATCGGGAGGGGAAAAACTGTTTTTT
NA TRBJ2-1 13 TRBV9 NA CASSVGVLNEQFF TGTGCCAGCAGCGTCGGGGTGTTGAATGAGCAGTTCTTC
NA TRBJ2-7 15 TRBV29-1 TRBD2 CSVAPLAGGRYEQYF TGCAGCGTTGCCCCTCTAGCGGGAGGGCGGTACGAGCAGTACTTC
NA TRBJ2-2 16 TRBV6-5 TRBD1 CASSYSDRGPSGELFF TGTGCCAGCAGTTACTCGGACAGGGGGCCGTCCGGGGAGCTGTTTTTT